The 19 T cell receptor beta chains below all came from one sample that was sequenced in a study of OX40 agonist ivuxolimab in advanced cancers. TCRdb's table, derived via immunoSEQ multiplex PCR, lists solely in-frame clones and lacks some. The repertoire holds roughly 96,000 clones, with under 85% as singletons. The starting material was CD4+ or CD8+ T cells sorted from blood, obtained in a trial of the OX40 agonist ivuxolimab. Source of these receptors: an adult with an advanced solid tumor such as melanoma, head and neck, liver or kidney cancer.

J is TRBJ2-2 and V is TRBV29-1, with D possibly TRBD2 on 6 matching bases. Trimming shortened V by 0 bases and J by 3 bases, and 20 bases separated the two germline ends. The CDR3 totals 18 residues. CDR1 SQVTM and CDR2 ANQGSEA come from the germline V gene. The CDR3, as DNA: TGCAGCGTTGAAGACCCCATCTGGGGGGAAGCCGACACCGGGGAGCTGTTTTTT. This translates into CSVEDPIWGEADTGELFF.

This chain connects TRBV21-1 to TRBJ2-5. The DNA end lines up better with TRBJ2-7; the J call may be wrong. TRBV21-1 counts as a pseudogene. This CDR3 comprises 15 residues. The CDR3 DNA is TGTGCCAGCAGCAAAGACCAGGGGAGGCCCTACGAGCAGTACTTC. This codes for CASSKDQGRPYEQYF.

The genes are TRBV10-1 and TRBJ2-2; D is unresolved. Trimming stripped 0 bases from V and 1 base from J, with 9 bases between. CDR1 and CDR2 (germline): WNHNN, SYGVQD (reference sequence). CDR3 length: 16 amino acids. In DNA form, the CDR3 reads TGCGCCAGCAGTGAGTCGCCGGGTTTGAACACCGGGGAGCTGTTTTTT. Amino acid sequence: CASSESPGLNTGELFF.

This clone turned up a few times. This sample also contains other DNA sequences that code for the same CDR3. The V and J genes are TRBV4-1 and TRBJ1-6; 10 nucleotides match TRBD1. Trimming at V came to 4 bases and at J to 1 base, leaving 4 bases not matched to a gene. The CDR3 extends over 17 amino acids. Looked up from germline, CDR1 is MGHRA and CDR2 is YSYEKL. The CDR3 loop is CASSRDRGQSYNSPLHF. CDR3 DNA sequence: TGCGCCAGCAGCCGGGACAGGGGACAATCCTATAATTCACCCCTCCACTTT.

The gene calls are TRBV5-6 and TRBJ1-1; D might be TRBD1 (6 bases). CDR1 is SGHDT and CDR2 is YYEEEE in the germline V gene. Trimming pared 4 bases from V and 5 bases from J, leaving 15 bases between. This CDR3 has 14 amino acids. The CDR3 bases are TGTGCCAGCAGCAAGGACAGACTCGGTACTGAAGCTTTCTTT. This codes for CASSKDRLGTEAFF.

The rearrangement uses TRBV6-1 and TRBJ1-1; a possible D gene is TRBD1 (5 bases). The CDR3 covers 14 residues. V was cut by 8 bases and J by 2 bases, with 15 bases left in between. The germline V gene encodes CDR1 MNHNS and CDR2 SASEGT. The CDR3 DNA is TGTGCCAGCCTTCGGGGGGGTTCCAACACTGAAGCTTTCTTT. It codes for CASLRGGSNTEAFF.

The V and J genes are TRBV12-5 and TRBJ2-1; TRBD2 might be the D (7 bases). The CDR3 spans 15 residues. Trimming removed 2 bases at V and 3 bases at J, with 11 bases between. Germline V gene sequence: CDR1 LGHNT, CDR2 FRNRAP. CDR3 DNA: TGTGCTAGTGGTTTGTTGGGGGGGCTCTACAATGAGCAGTTCTTC. Encoded protein: CASGLLGGLYNEQFF.

The J gene is TRBJ2-7, the V gene TRBV27; D is uncertain. Trimming took 0 bases from V and 5 from J, leaving 11 bases between them. There are 14 residues in the CDR3. The germline V gene encodes CDR1 MNHEY and CDR2 SMNVEV (reference sequence). CDR3 sequence: CASSLSKVPDEQYF. The CDR3, as DNA: TGTGCCAGCAGTTTATCGAAGGTACCCGACGAGCAGTACTTC.

The chain carries TRBV5-1 and TRBJ1-1; D perhaps matches TRBD1 (5 bases). Between the trimmed V and J ends, which lost 2 bases and 0 bases, there was a span of 8 bases. Germline values: CDR1 SGHRS, CDR2 YFSETQ. The CDR3 is 14 residues long. CDR3: CASSFLDMNTEAFF. CDR3 DNA: TGCGCCAGCAGCTTCCTGGACATGAACACTGAAGCTTTCTTT.

This clone showed up just once. The rearrangement uses TRBV7-9 and TRBJ1-1; D gene unclear. Deletions cut 5 bases from V and 3 bases from J, with 7 bases between. CDR1 and CDR2 from the germline V gene are SEHNR and FQNEAQ (reference sequence). CDR3 length equals 12 residues. CDR3 DNA: TGTGCCAGCAGCCGACGGTACACTGAAGCTTTCTTT. This translates into CASSRRYTEAFF. Using reference TRBV7-9 and TRBJ1-1 for the parts outside the CDR3, the full variable domain is DTGVSQNPRHKITKRGQNVTFRCDPISEHNRLYWYRQTLGQGPEFLTYFQNEAQLEKSRLLSDRFSAERPKGSFSTLEIQRTEQGDSAMYLCASSRRYTEAFFGQGTRLTVV.

The chain employs TRBV7-3 and TRBJ2-1, with D perhaps matching TRBD1 or TRBD2 (6 bases each). CDR1 and CDR2 from the germline V gene are SGHTA and FQGTGA. This CDR3 has 15 amino acids. With 5 bases removed from V and 0 bases from J, the gap between germline ends came to 11 bases. CDR3 region: CASSPRGASYNEQFF. The CDR3 DNA sequence: TGTGCCAGCAGCCCTAGGGGGGCCTCCTACAATGAGCAGTTCTTC.

This clone was found a few times. The chain uses TRBV9 and TRBJ2-2, with D possibly TRBD1 on 5 matching bases. Germline assignment: CDR1 SGDLS and CDR2 YYNGEE. This CDR3 comprises 16 residues. Trimming cost V 0 bases and J 2 bases, with 11 bases left between them. CDR3 loop: CASSVATEINTGELFF. In nucleotides, the CDR3 is TGTGCCAGCAGCGTAGCGACAGAGATAAACACCGGGGAGCTGTTTTTT.

The V gene is TRBV4-3, the J gene TRBJ2-1; TRBD1 matches 9 bases. This CDR3 contains 17 residues. The germline V gene has CDR1 LGHNA and CDR2 YSLEER. Trimming at V came to 0 bases and at J to 7 bases, leaving 10 bases not matched to a gene. CDR3 in amino acids: CASSQEWGLTGGNEQFF. The DNA for the CDR3 is TGCGCCAGCAGCCAAGAATGGGGATTGACAGGGGGGAATGAGCAGTTCTTC.

The rearrangement uses TRBV19 and TRBJ1-5, with a tentative D call TRBD1 (5 bases). Trimming pared 9 bases from V and 5 bases from J, leaving 20 bases between. CDR3 length: 15 amino acids. Germline V gene data show CDR1 as LNHDA and CDR2 as SQIVND (reference sequence). The DNA for the CDR3 is TGTGCCAGAGTCCAGTGGAGGACAATAGATCAGCCCCAGCATTTT. Its protein product is CARVQWRTIDQPQHF. Looking up the rest from reference TRBV19 and TRBJ1-5 gives the full variable domain: DGGITQSPKYLFRKEGQNVTLSCEQNLNHDAMYWYRQDPGQGLRLIYYSQIVNDFQKGDIAEGYSVSREKKESFPLTVTSAQKNPTAFYLCARVQWRTIDQPQHFGDGTRLSIL.

This chain joins TRBV27 and TRBJ1-1; D might be TRBD1 (5 bases). The CDR3 sequence is 14 residues long. Germline V lookup: CDR1 MNHEY, CDR2 SMNVEV (reference sequence). V was trimmed by 4 bases and J by 4 bases, leaving 13 bases between them. The DNA for the CDR3 is TGTGCCAGCAGTTCCCCCTTCAGGGCCACTGAAGCTTTCTTT. Its translation is CASSSPFRATEAFF.

This chain links TRBV5-8 with TRBJ2-2, with a tentative D call TRBD1 (6 bases). V gave up 3 bases and J gave up 5 bases, with 11 bases separating them. Germline V lookup: CDR1 SGHTS, CDR2 YDEGEE. This CDR3 is built from 14 residues. In DNA, the CDR3 is TGTGCCAGCAGCTATGACCAGGGGACCGGGGAGCTGTTTTTT. Translated: CASSYDQGTGELFF.

This chain uses TRBV5-6 with TRBJ2-1; TRBD2 aligns across 11 bases. Germline V gene sequence: CDR1 SGHDT, CDR2 YYEEEE. The CDR3 is 17 residues long. The V gene end was trimmed by 5 bases and the J gene end by 0 bases; junction bases not matched to a gene: 7. The CDR3 DNA reads TGTGCCAGCAGTTCTACTAGCGGGGGTACCTCCTACAATGAGCAGTTCTTC. Translation gives CASSSTSGGTSYNEQFF. The complete variable domain, with remaining parts taken from reference TRBV5-6 and TRBJ2-1, reads DAGVTQSPTHLIKTRGQQVTLRCSPKSGHDTVSWYQQALGQGPQFIFQYYEEEERQRGNFPDRFSGHQFPNYSSELNVNALLLGDSALYLCASSSTSGGTSYNEQFFGPGTRLTVL.

The chain recombines TRBV18 with TRBJ1-2; 8 bases are a match to TRBD1. Germline V CDR1 and CDR2: KGHSH, LQKENI. This CDR3 is 16 amino acids long. The ends lost 3 bases at V and 4 bases at J; junction bases unmatched: 10. The DNA of the CDR3 is TGTGCCAGCTCACCCCGCCTACAGGGGGTTGCCTATGGCTACACCTTC. Its translation: CASSPRLQGVAYGYTF.

The chain has TRBV5-8 and TRBJ2-5, with 12 nucleotides matching TRBD1. Germline V gene data show CDR1 as SGHTS and CDR2 as YDEGEE. The ends lost 4 bases at V and 5 bases at J; junction bases unmatched: 6. This CDR3 contains 15 residues. The CDR3 nucleotides read TGTGCCAGCAGCGCCGGGACAGGGGGCGTGGAGACCCAGTACTTC. It yields the protein CASSAGTGGVETQYF.